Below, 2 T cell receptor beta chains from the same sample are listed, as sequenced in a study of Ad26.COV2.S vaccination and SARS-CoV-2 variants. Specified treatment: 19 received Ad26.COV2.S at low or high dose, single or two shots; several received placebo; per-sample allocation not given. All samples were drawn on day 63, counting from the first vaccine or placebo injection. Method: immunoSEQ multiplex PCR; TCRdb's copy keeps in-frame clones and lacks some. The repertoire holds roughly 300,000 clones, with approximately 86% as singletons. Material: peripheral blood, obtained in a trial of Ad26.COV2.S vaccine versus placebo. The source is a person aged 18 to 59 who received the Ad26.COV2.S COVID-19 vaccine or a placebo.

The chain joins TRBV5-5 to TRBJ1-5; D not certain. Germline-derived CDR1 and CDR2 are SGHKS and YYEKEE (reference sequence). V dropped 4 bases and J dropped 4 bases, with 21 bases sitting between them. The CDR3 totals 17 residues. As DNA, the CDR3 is TGTGCCAGCAGCCCACTGGAGACTAAAATTTGGAATCAGCCCCAGCATTTT. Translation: CASSPLETKIWNQPQHF.

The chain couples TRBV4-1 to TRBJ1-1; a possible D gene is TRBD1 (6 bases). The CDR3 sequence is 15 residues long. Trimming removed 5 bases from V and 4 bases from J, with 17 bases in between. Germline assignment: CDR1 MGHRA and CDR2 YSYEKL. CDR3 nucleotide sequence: TGCGCCAGCAGCGAAGGGGGAAACTCGGGCACTGAAGCTTTCTTT. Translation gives CASSEGGNSGTEAFF.